This T cell receptor beta chain was documented in a study of identifying expanded T cells in peripheral blood. About this clone: Its antigen is still unknown.

Study findings and constraints: Across healthy donors, higher total template counts meant significantly greater approximately two-week count variance. Differentially abundant clones: around 1.2 between replicates, about 17 at approximately two weeks, less than 20 at four.

CDR1 and CDR2 from the germline V gene are WSHSY and SAAADI. CDR3 size: 12 residues. V gave up 6 bases and J gave up 9 bases, with 13 bases separating them. The protocol was immunoSEQ multiplex PCR, while the TCRdb copy is restricted to in-frame clones and leaves out a portion. The sample holds about 58,000 clones; around 83% are singletons and the top ten take over 15%. The receptor was isolated from a person between 18 and 70 years old in good health. The sample comprised blood. The chain has TRBV10-2 and TRBJ2-3; D unresolved. CDR3 loop: CASSVLSGTQYF. The CDR3 DNA reads as TGCGCCAGCAGCGTACTGTCTGGGACGCAGTATTTT.